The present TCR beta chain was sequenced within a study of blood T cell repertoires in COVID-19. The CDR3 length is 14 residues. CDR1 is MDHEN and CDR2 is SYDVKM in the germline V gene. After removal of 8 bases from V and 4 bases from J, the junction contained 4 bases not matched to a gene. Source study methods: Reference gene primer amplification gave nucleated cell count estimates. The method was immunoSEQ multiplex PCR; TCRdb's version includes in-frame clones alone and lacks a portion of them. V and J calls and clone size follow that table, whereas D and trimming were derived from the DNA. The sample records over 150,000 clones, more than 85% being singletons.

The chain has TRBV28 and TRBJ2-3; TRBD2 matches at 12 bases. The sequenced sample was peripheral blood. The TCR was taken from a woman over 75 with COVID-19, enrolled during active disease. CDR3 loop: CASGGLAGSDTQYF. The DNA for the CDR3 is TGTGCCAGCGGAGGACTAGCGGGATCAGATACGCAGTATTTT.